The 16 T cell receptor beta chains below were found in one sample sequenced in a study of shared T cell receptors in the human thymus. Generated by immunoSEQ multiplex PCR, the TCRdb table keeps only in-frame clones and is missing some. The profile covers hundreds of thousands of clones, with approximately 88% appearing a single time and 0.0095% to 0.013% taken by the ten largest. The same sample was also used in a study of human thymus T cells.

The source material was thymocytes. Receptor source: a boy under three years old with a congenital heart defect.

This chain links TRBV18 with TRBJ2-2, with 7 bases matching TRBD2. CDR1 is KGHSH and CDR2 is LQKENI in the germline V gene. Losses at the gene ends were 3 bases for V and 5 bases for J; bases not matched to a gene: 3. There are 14 residues in the CDR3. In DNA form, the CDR3 reads TGTGCCAGCTCACCGCGGGAGTCGACCGGGGAGCTGTTTTTT. Amino acid sequence: CASSPRESTGELFF.

CDR3 sequence (DNA): TGTGCCAGCAGCTTAACTAGCGAGGCGGTCCAAGAGACCCAGTACTTC. This sequence encodes CASSLTSEAVQETQYF. V and J are TRBV5-6 and TRBJ2-5; 7 nucleotides line up with TRBD2. Germline assignment: CDR1 SGHDT and CDR2 YYEEEE. After removal of 2 bases from V and 1 base from J, the junction contained 8 bases not matched to a gene. The CDR3 has 16 residues.

The table lists this clone with a count of one. The V and J genes are TRBV21-1 and TRBJ2-7; the D call TRBD1 from the table was never checked on the DNA. TRBV21-1 is tagged as a pseudogene. The CDR3 runs 16 residues. The CDR3 region is CASSKNIETGLDEQYF. The CDR3 coding sequence is TGTGCCAGCAGCAAAAATATTGAGACAGGGCTCGACGAGCAGTACTTC.

The chain uses TRBV7-7 and TRBJ2-6; 9 bases match TRBD1. CDR3 size: 19 residues. V gave up 0 bases and J gave up 2 bases; unmatched junction bases: 8. Per germline, CDR1 SSHAT and CDR2 FNYEAQ (reference sequence). The CDR3 protein is CASSLAETGGKAGANVLTF. In DNA form, the CDR3 reads TGTGCCAGCAGCTTAGCCGAGACAGGGGGAAAGGCTGGGGCCAACGTCCTGACTTTC. The variable domain in full, completed from reference TRBV7-7 and TRBJ2-6, reads GAGVSQSPRYKVTKRGQDVTLRCDPISSHATLYWYQQALGQGPEFLTYFNYEAQPDKSGLPSDRFSAERPEGSISTLTIQRTEQRDSAMYRCASSLAETGGKAGANVLTFGAGSRLTVL.

This clone was recorded only once. The chain combines TRBV7-2 with TRBJ2-7; 14 nucleotides align to TRBD2. CDR1 SGHTA and CDR2 FQGNSA come from the germline V gene. The CDR3 spans 17 residues. Trimming removed 5 bases from V and 6 bases from J; junction bases left unmatched: 12. The CDR3 protein is CASSPLWGLAGVSEQYF. The CDR3 DNA reads as TGTGCCAGCAGCCCTCTGTGGGGACTAGCGGGAGTTAGCGAGCAGTACTTC.

The chain employs TRBV19 and TRBJ1-4; 8 bases are shared with TRBD1. The germline V gene encodes CDR1 LNHDA and CDR2 SQIVND (reference sequence). The junction had 8 bases not matched to a gene; V was cut back by 6 bases and J by 8 bases. The CDR3 runs to 14 residues. This CDR3 is CASSPTGEEEKLFF. In DNA form, the CDR3 reads TGTGCCAGTAGCCCGACAGGGGAAGAGGAAAAACTGTTTTTT.

This clone appeared a few times. The V call is TRBV20-1, the J call TRBJ1-3, with D unresolved. The CDR3 runs to 11 residues. V dropped 6 bases and J dropped 6 bases, with 9 bases sitting between them. The V gene's germline CDR1 is DFQATT and CDR2 SNEGSKA (reference sequence). This chain's CDR3 is CSAVVENTIYF. The CDR3 DNA follows: TGCAGTGCCGTAGTAGAAAACACCATATATTTT.

This clone was picked up one time. The V and J genes are TRBV30 and TRBJ2-7; 14 nucleotides line up with TRBD2. The V segment lost 6 bases and the J segment 5 bases; nucleotides outside the gene matches: 12. CDR1 and CDR2 from the germline V gene are GTSNPN and SVGIG (reference sequence). The CDR3 covers 16 residues. The CDR3 coding sequence is TGTGCCTGTAACAGAAGGGGACTAGCGGGAGTCAACGAGCAGTACTTC. Its translation is CACNRRGLAGVNEQYF.

V and J are TRBV15 and TRBJ2-7; 9 nucleotides line up with TRBD2. Per germline, CDR1 LNHNV and CDR2 YYDKDF (reference sequence). Trimming took 1 base from V and 2 from J; bases not matched to a gene: 12. The CDR3 contains 18 residues. This CDR3 is CATSRVSGSSGATYEQYF. In DNA, the CDR3 is TGTGCCACCAGCAGAGTAAGTGGGTCTAGCGGGGCGACCTACGAGCAGTACTTC.

The chain links TRBV5-6 to TRBJ2-5, with no clear D. The CDR3 is 14 residues long. Germline V gene sequence: CDR1 SGHDT, CDR2 YYEEEE. V was trimmed by 3 bases and J by 1 base, leaving 10 bases between them. This CDR3 is CASSSHPGQETQYF. CDR3 bases: TGTGCCAGCAGCTCCCACCCGGGCCAAGAGACCCAGTACTTC. Looking up the rest from reference TRBV5-6 and TRBJ2-5 gives the full variable domain: DAGVTQSPTHLIKTRGQQVTLRCSPKSGHDTVSWYQQALGQGPQFIFQYYEEEERQRGNFPDRFSGHQFPNYSSELNVNALLLGDSALYLCASSSHPGQETQYFGPGTRLLVL.

The chain combines TRBV10-3 with TRBJ2-5; 14 positions match TRBD2. The CDR3 sequence is 18 residues long. V dropped 6 bases and J dropped 4; count of bases not matched to a gene: 13. Germline-derived CDR1 and CDR2 are ENHRY and SYGVKD. CDR3 DNA sequence: TGTGCCATCAGCGTCACCGATACGACTAGCGGGAGGGGAGAGACCCAGTACTTC. Translating gives CAISVTDTTSGRGETQYF.

This sequence joins TRBV6-1 and TRBJ1-3; 7 nucleotides align to TRBD1. V trimming: 5 bases; J trimming: 4 bases; junction bases outside the gene matches: 8. The CDR3 is made up of 15 amino acids. The germline gives CDR1 MNHNS, CDR2 SASEGT. The CDR3, as DNA: TGTGCCAGCAGTACAGGGGAAGGGGCAGGAAACACCATATATTTT. This translates into CASSTGEGAGNTIYF.

V gene TRBV28 combines with J gene TRBJ2-2, with TRBD2 matching over 12 bases. Germline V gives CDR1 MDHEN, CDR2 SYDVKM. Losses at the gene ends were 8 bases for V and 6 bases for J; bases not matched to a gene: 10. The CDR3 loop spans 16 amino acids. CDR3 in amino acids: CASAPKTSGRAGELFF. In nucleotides, the CDR3 is TGTGCCAGCGCTCCCAAGACTAGCGGGAGAGCCGGGGAGCTGTTTTTT.

The J gene is TRBJ2-1, the V gene TRBV4-2; D possibly corresponds to TRBD2 (7 bases). Germline V gene lookup returns CDR1 LGHNA and CDR2 YNFKEQ. This CDR3 comprises 15 residues. Trimming removed 1 base from V and 10 bases from J, with 17 bases in between. Here the CDR3 reads CASSQGGGPRGEQFF. The CDR3 region has the DNA TGTGCCAGCAGCCAAGGGGGGGGGCCCCGGGGAGAGCAGTTCTTC.

V usage is TRBV4-2 and J usage is TRBJ2-1; tentative D call: TRBD2 (6 bases). The germline V and J ends were trimmed by 0 bases and 4 bases, with 19 bases remaining between them. This CDR3 region has 18 residues. In germline, CDR1 is LGHNA, CDR2 YNFKEQ. The CDR3 DNA follows: TGTGCCAGCAGCCAAGAACCTCTCGGCGGGGCAGTATACAATGAGCAGTTCTTC. Encoded protein: CASSQEPLGGAVYNEQFF.

This chain connects TRBV4-3 to TRBJ1-1; possible D gene TRBD1, 5 bases. This CDR3 region has 19 residues. Germline assignment: CDR1 LGHNA and CDR2 YSLEER. Trimming removed 2 bases from V and 4 bases from J, with 26 bases in between. Here the CDR3 DNA reads TGCGCCAGCAGCCAAAGTGTCGGCCCAGGGTCATGCGGGGGCACTGAAGCTTTCTTT. This encodes CASSQSVGPGSCGGTEAFF.